The rows below give T cell receptor beta chains drawn from one sample of a study of cytomegalovirus exposure and HLA in healthy donors. Assay: immunoSEQ multiplex PCR; the TCRdb copy retains only in-frame clones and omits some. The sample has under 150,000 clones, about 78% seen once; the top ten hold nearly 7%. Sequencing used PBMCs. These receptors all stem from a man aged 35-49 years in good health and CMV-seropositive. Each CDR3 is given with its conserved first and last residue. A D gene is named only where the DNA matches it firmly. Rows give clone size only sometimes, using once, few, many, or a class for an expanded clone.

abundance: -
v_gene: TRBV5-1
j_gene: TRBJ2-5
d_gene: TRBD2
CDR3aa: CASSSLLREGETQYF
CDR3nt: TGCGCCAGCAGTTCTCTTTTGCGGGAGGGTGAGACCCAGTACTTC

abundance: -
v_gene: TRBV7-2
j_gene: TRBJ2-1
d_gene: TRBD2
CDR3aa: CASSPGTSVPEQFF
CDR3nt: TGTGCCAGCAGCCCCGGGACTAGCGTCCCTGAGCAGTTCTTC

abundance: -
v_gene: TRBV7-2
j_gene: TRBJ2-1
d_gene: TRBD2
CDR3aa: CASSLLAGGWGEQFF
CDR3nt: TGTGCCAGCAGCTTACTAGCGGGAGGCTGGGGTGAGCAGTTCTTC

abundance: -
v_gene: TRBV5-6
j_gene: TRBJ1-5
d_gene: -
CDR3aa: CASSLKGVYQPQHF
CDR3nt: TGTGCCAGCAGCTTGAAGGGGGTGTATCAGCCCCAGCATTTT

abundance: -
v_gene: TRBV5-1
j_gene: TRBJ1-1
d_gene: -
CDR3aa: CASSLRGAVNTEAFF
CDR3nt: TGCGCCAGCAGCCTCAGGGGTGCGGTGAACACTGAAGCTTTCTTT

abundance: -
v_gene: TRBV9
j_gene: TRBJ2-7
d_gene: -
CDR3aa: CASSVVADSYEQYF
CDR3nt: TGTGCCAGCAGCGTAGTCGCGGACTCCTACGAGCAGTACTTC

abundance: -
v_gene: TRBV7-9
j_gene: TRBJ2-1
d_gene: -
CDR3aa: CASSLVDGGNEQFF
CDR3nt: TGTGCCAGCAGCTTAGTTGACGGGGGAAATGAGCAGTTCTTC

abundance: -
v_gene: TRBV6-5
j_gene: TRBJ1-1
d_gene: -
CDR3aa: CASRTVIGGLLEAFF
CDR3nt: TGTGCCAGCAGGACAGTTATTGGCGGCCTCTTAGAAGCTTTCTTT

abundance: -
v_gene: TRBV9
j_gene: TRBJ1-1
d_gene: TRBD1
CDR3aa: CASSVGDRGGNTEAFF
CDR3nt: TGTGCCAGCAGCGTAGGAGACAGGGGCGGGAACACTGAAGCTTTCTTT

abundance: -
v_gene: TRBV6-1
j_gene: TRBJ1-3
d_gene: -
CDR3aa: CASSETAPGTIYF
CDR3nt: TGTGCCAGCAGTGAGACAGCCCCCGGCACCATATATTTT

abundance: -
v_gene: TRBV6-5
j_gene: TRBJ2-3
d_gene: -
CDR3aa: CASRRQEGTQYF
CDR3nt: TGTGCCAGCAGGCGACAGGAAGGTACGCAGTATTTT

abundance: -
v_gene: TRBV5-1
j_gene: TRBJ1-1
d_gene: TRBD1
CDR3aa: CASSLTTTGPQVAFF
CDR3nt: TGCGCCAGCAGCTTGACTACGACAGGGCCCCAAGTAGCTTTCTTT

abundance: -
v_gene: TRBV30
j_gene: TRBJ1-2
d_gene: TRBD1
CDR3aa: CAWCAKPGQGDYGYTF
CDR3nt: TGTGCCTGGTGCGCAAAACCGGGACAGGGAGACTATGGCTACACCTTC

abundance: -
v_gene: TRBV9
j_gene: TRBJ1-1
d_gene: TRBD1
CDR3aa: CASSRTGYTEAFF
CDR3nt: TGTGCCAGCAGCAGGACAGGCTACACTGAAGCTTTCTTT

abundance: -
v_gene: TRBV6-5
j_gene: TRBJ2-6
d_gene: -
CDR3aa: CASSYFRAAGANVLTF
CDR3nt: TGTGCCAGCAGTTACTTCAGGGCGGCTGGGGCCAACGTCCTGACTTTC

abundance: once
v_gene: TRBV5-1
j_gene: TRBJ2-1
d_gene: TRBD2
CDR3aa: CASSFRLAARQFF
CDR3nt: TGCGCCAGCAGCTTCCGACTAGCAGCACGGCAGTTCTTC

abundance: once
v_gene: TRBV7-8
j_gene: TRBJ2-3
d_gene: -
CDR3aa: CASSLLDYRVSQYF
CDR3nt: TGTGCCAGCAGCTTACTCGACTATCGGGTTTCGCAGTATTTT

abundance: -
v_gene: TRBV15
j_gene: TRBJ2-7
d_gene: TRBD1
CDR3aa: CATSRGGTGVPEQYF
CDR3nt: TGTGCCACCAGCAGAGGCGGGACAGGGGTCCCGGAGCAGTACTTC

abundance: -
v_gene: TRBV9
j_gene: TRBJ1-1
d_gene: -
CDR3aa: CASSPLGGVKNTEAFF
CDR3nt: TGTGCCAGCAGCCCCTTGGGAGGGGTCAAGAACACTGAAGCTTTCTTT

abundance: -
v_gene: TRBV7-2
j_gene: TRBJ1-2
d_gene: -
CDR3aa: CASSPSGYGYTF
CDR3nt: TGTGCCAGCAGCCCTTCGGGCTATGGCTACACCTTC

abundance: -
v_gene: TRBV11-3
j_gene: TRBJ1-1
d_gene: TRBD1
CDR3aa: CASSRRTGGINTEAFF
CDR3nt: TGTGCCAGCAGTCGGCGAACAGGGGGCATTAACACTGAAGCTTTCTTT

abundance: few
v_gene: TRBV6-5
j_gene: TRBJ2-5
d_gene: TRBD2
CDR3aa: CASSYYLAGGQTQYF
CDR3nt: TGTGCCAGCAGTTACTACCTAGCGGGAGGCCAGACCCAGTACTTC

abundance: -
v_gene: TRBV7-9
j_gene: TRBJ1-2
d_gene: TRBD1
CDR3aa: CASSSGTGALANYGYTF
CDR3nt: TGTGCCAGCAGCTCCGGGACAGGGGCCTTAGCTAACTATGGCTACACCTTC

abundance: -
v_gene: TRBV15
j_gene: TRBJ2-7
d_gene: -
CDR3aa: CATSRDRRQLHEQYF
CDR3nt: TGTGCCACCAGCAGAGATAGGAGACAGCTCCACGAGCAGTACTTC

abundance: -
v_gene: TRBV7-9
j_gene: TRBJ1-3
d_gene: TRBD1
CDR3aa: CASSSSRSDRSGNTIYF
CDR3nt: TGTGCCAGCAGCTCCTCAAGATCGGACAGGTCTGGAAACACCATATATTTT

abundance: -
v_gene: TRBV28
j_gene: TRBJ1-1
d_gene: -
CDR3aa: CASHNLGTEAFF
CDR3nt: TGTGCCAGCCACAATCTTGGCACTGAAGCTTTCTTT

abundance: -
v_gene: TRBV5-6
j_gene: TRBJ1-2
d_gene: -
CDR3aa: CASSAVGGGYGYTF
CDR3nt: TGTGCCAGCAGCGCCGTGGGGGGGGGATATGGCTACACCTTC

abundance: -
v_gene: TRBV5-4
j_gene: TRBJ2-2
d_gene: TRBD1
CDR3aa: CASSLKGAPGELFF
CDR3nt: TGTGCCAGCAGCTTGAAGGGGGCGCCCGGGGAGCTGTTTTTT

abundance: once
v_gene: TRBV5-4
j_gene: TRBJ1-1
d_gene: -
CDR3aa: CASSHGEEYTEAFF
CDR3nt: TGTGCCAGCAGCCACGGGGAGGAGTACACTGAAGCTTTCTTT